These 20 T cell receptor beta chains were all obtained from the same sample, sequenced in a study of shared clonotypes between healthy human individuals. Method: immunoSEQ multiplex PCR; TCRdb's copy keeps in-frame clones and lacks some. The repertoire holds around 2,000,000 clones, with about 95% as singletons. The sequenced material came from naive CD4+ T cells sorted from blood. As to subset: CD45RA+ positively selected. These receptors were taken from a man aged 18 to 35 in good health.

Comment on this clone: The same CDR3 is also encoded by other DNA sequences in this sample. The chain recombines TRBV7-9 with TRBJ2-7, with D unclear. Germline CDR1 reads SEHNR; CDR2 reads FQNEAQ (reference sequence). V was clipped by 0 bases and J by 2 bases, with 5 bases between them. This CDR3 region has 13 residues. The DNA of the CDR3 is TGTGCCAGCAGCTTAGCGGGTACCTACGAGCAGTACTTC. Protein sequence: CASSLAGTYEQYF.

Ten or more counts support this clone. Other DNA sequences in the sample encode the same CDR3. This chain connects TRBV29-1 to TRBJ1-1; D is uncertain. The CDR3 consists of 10 residues. Germline CDR1 is SQVTM and CDR2 is ANQGSEA. Trimming pared 6 bases from V and 4 bases from J, leaving 6 bases between. CDR3 amino acids: CSVRGTEAFF. CDR3 nucleotide sequence: TGCAGCGTACGGGGCACTGAAGCTTTCTTT.

V gene TRBV18 combines with J gene TRBJ1-1; D is possibly TRBD1 (5 bases). This CDR3 comprises 16 residues. V gave up 3 bases and J gave up 1 base, with 15 bases separating them. Germline loops: CDR1 KGHSH, CDR2 LQKENI. CDR3 in DNA: TGTGCCAGCTCACCGGCAGGGCGAGGAGGGAACACTGAAGCTTTCTTT. Amino acid sequence: CASSPAGRGGNTEAFF.

DNA for the CDR3: TGTGCCAGCACCAAGGACCCTGCGAACACCGGGGAGCTGTTTTTT. This encodes CASTKDPANTGELFF. J is TRBJ2-2 and V is TRBV6-1; D remains unclear. This CDR3 is 15 amino acids long. In germline, CDR1 is MNHNS, CDR2 SASEGT. Trimming left V 7 bases short and J 0 bases short, with 12 bases between.

Regarding this clone: Mismatch with germline at one junction end may stem from a read error. The rearrangement links TRBV2 to TRBJ1-1; no reliable D call. This CDR3 spans 11 amino acids. Germline V gene sequence: CDR1 SNHLY, CDR2 FYNNEI. The CDR3 sequence is CASSESFVSSF. The CDR3 bases are TGTGCCAGCAGTGAATCATTTGTAAGCTCTTTT. Supplemented by reference TRBV2 and TRBJ1-1, the full variable domain reads EPEVTQTPSHQVTQMGQEVILRCVPISNHLYFYWYRQILGQKVEFLVSFYNNEISEKSEIFDDQFSVERPDGSNFTLKIRSTKLEDSAMYFCASSESFVSSFGQGTRLTVV.

The chain employs TRBV10-3 and TRBJ2-2; TRBD1 or TRBD2 may be the D gene (5 bases each). The CDR3 spans 13 residues. CDR1 is ENHRY and CDR2 is SYGVKD in the germline V gene. The V gene lost 8 bases and the J gene lost 7 bases, with 14 bases spanning the gap. The CDR3 spells CAIAGALGGELFF. Written as DNA, the CDR3 is TGTGCCATCGCCGGGGCTCTGGGCGGGGAGCTGTTTTTT.

The V gene is TRBV4-3, the J gene TRBJ2-6; 12 bases agree with TRBD2. Germline CDR1 is LGHNA and CDR2 is YSLEER. The junction had 11 bases not matched to a gene; V was cut back by 4 bases and J by 4 bases. The CDR3 is 19 amino acids. CDR3 sequence (DNA): TGCGCCAGCAGCCCGGACCTGACTAGCGGGAGTGCCGGGGCCAACGTCCTGACTTTC. Protein sequence: CASSPDLTSGSAGANVLTF.

The V and J genes are TRBV5-4 and TRBJ2-2; TRBD1 aligns across 10 bases. The V gene end was trimmed by 4 bases and the J gene end by 10 bases; junction bases not matched to a gene: 7. This CDR3 has 14 amino acids. Germline assignment: CDR1 SGHNT and CDR2 YYREEE (reference sequence). The CDR3 DNA is TGTGCCAGCAGCCACGGACAGGGGGTTGAGGAGCTGTTTTTT. It yields the protein CASSHGQGVEELFF. Full variable domain (missing parts from reference TRBV5-4 and TRBJ2-2): ETGVTQSPTHLIKTRGQQVTLRCSSQSGHNTVSWYQQALGQGPQFIFQYYREEENGRGNFPPRFSGLQFPNYSSELNVNALELDDSALYLCASSHGQGVEELFFGEGSRLTVL.

The chain combines TRBV27 with TRBJ1-6; weak D call: TRBD1 (6 bases). The germline V and J ends were trimmed by 5 bases and 7 bases, with 15 bases remaining between them. Germline CDR1 is MNHEY and CDR2 is SMNVEV (reference sequence). The CDR3 sequence is 15 residues long. The CDR3, as DNA: TGTGCCAGCAGTAAAACAGGGTTAGGGAATTCACCCCTCCACTTT. Encoded protein: CASSKTGLGNSPLHF.

J is TRBJ2-7 and V is TRBV7-2; 7 nucleotides align to TRBD2. Germline CDR1 and CDR2: SGHTA and FQGNSA. V lost 1 base and J lost 4; bases outside the gene matches: 4. There are 14 residues in the CDR3. CDR3 amino acids: CASSLEGGPYEQYF. CDR3 coding DNA: TGTGCCAGCAGCTTAGAGGGAGGGCCGTACGAGCAGTACTTC.

The V gene is TRBV2, the J gene TRBJ2-5; TRBD2 agrees at 7 bases. Germline CDR1 and CDR2: SNHLY and FYNNEI. With V trimmed by 5 bases and J by 2 bases, 5 bases remained unmatched. CDR3 length: 14 amino acids. CDR3 residues: CASSRYGGQETQYF. The CDR3 nucleotides are TGTGCCAGCAGTCGATACGGGGGGCAAGAGACCCAGTACTTC.

The CDR3 spells CASRDQKMTGVGPLNTDTQYF. The DNA of the CDR3 is TGTGCCAGCCGCGACCAAAAGATGACAGGGGTGGGTCCCTTAAACACAGATACGCAGTATTTT. The chain couples TRBV28 to TRBJ2-3; 8 bases fit TRBD1. CDR3 length equals 21 residues. The ends lost 8 bases at V and 2 bases at J; junction bases unmatched: 27. Germline V gives CDR1 MDHEN, CDR2 SYDVKM.

The chain joins TRBV5-1 to TRBJ1-3; weak D call: TRBD1 (5 bases). This CDR3 spans 15 amino acids. Trimming cost V 0 bases and J 2 bases, with 9 bases left between them. CDR1 SGHRS and CDR2 YFSETQ come from the germline V gene. The CDR3 here is CASSLDGGPGNTIYF. In nucleotides, the CDR3 is TGCGCCAGCAGCTTGGACGGGGGTCCTGGAAACACCATATATTTT.

The rearrangement uses TRBV9 and TRBJ1-6, with TRBD1 as a possible D gene (6 bases). The CDR3 has 15 amino acids. V was pared by 3 bases and J by 4 bases, with 11 bases between. Looked up from germline, CDR1 is SGDLS and CDR2 is YYNGEE. The CDR3 loop is CASSAQGHYNSPLHF. For the CDR3, the DNA is TGTGCCAGCAGCGCCCAGGGACATTATAATTCACCCCTCCACTTT.

The chain combines TRBV7-2 with TRBJ1-5; no definite D call. V dropped 5 bases and J dropped 1 base, with 9 bases sitting between them. The germline V gene has CDR1 SGHTA and CDR2 FQGNSA. The CDR3 extends over 14 amino acids. The CDR3 DNA sequence: TGTGCCAGCAGCCCCCAGTCGAGCAATCAGCCCCAGCATTTT. This sequence encodes CASSPQSSNQPQHF.

The table lists this clone with a few counts. Other DNA sequences within the sample encode an identical CDR3. The V and J genes are TRBV6-5 and TRBJ2-7; 11 nucleotides agree with TRBD2. V lost 6 bases to trimming and J lost 4 bases; unmatched junction nucleotides: 5. The CDR3 totals 14 residues. Germline values: CDR1 MNHEY, CDR2 SVGAGI. This CDR3 is CASSLLAGGYEQYF. In nucleotides, the CDR3 is TGTGCCAGCAGCCTGCTAGCGGGAGGTTACGAGCAGTACTTC.

V gene TRBV13 combines with J gene TRBJ2-5, with D possibly being TRBD1 (6 bases). The V and J ends lost 1 base and 4 bases respectively, with 16 bases between them. The germline gives CDR1 PRHDT, CDR2 FYEKMQ (reference sequence). The CDR3 sequence is 16 residues long. The CDR3 loop reads CASSLALGQGGETQYF. CDR3 DNA sequence: TGTGCCAGCAGCTTAGCCCTCGGACAAGGGGGAGAGACCCAGTACTTC.

The V call is TRBV28, the J call TRBJ1-6; D might be TRBD1 (5 bases). Germline CDR1 and CDR2: MDHEN and SYDVKM. The CDR3 runs 15 residues. V lost 2 bases, J lost 8 bases, and 13 bases lay in between. The CDR3 reads CASSLGTLGDSPLHF. In nucleotides, the CDR3 is TGTGCCAGCAGTTTAGGAACATTGGGGGATTCACCCCTCCACTTT.

The chain links TRBV11-2 to TRBJ1-2; D is ambiguous. Trimming took 7 bases from V and 4 from J, leaving 13 bases between them. CDR1 SGHAT and CDR2 FQNNGV come from the germline V gene. This CDR3 region has 13 residues. CDR3 bases: TGTGCCAGCACCTCCCCGAGAAGCTATGGCTACACCTTC. Translation: CASTSPRSYGYTF. The variable domain in full, completed from reference TRBV11-2 and TRBJ1-2, reads EAGVAQSPRYKIIEKRQSVAFWCNPISGHATLYWYQQILGQGPKLLIQFQNNGVVDDSQLPKDRFSAERLKGVDSTLKIQPAKLEDSAVYLCASTSPRSYGYTFGSGTRLTVV.

The chain carries TRBV27 and TRBJ1-6; 8 positions match TRBD1. The ends lost 4 bases at V and 2 bases at J; junction bases unmatched: 4. Looked up from germline, CDR1 is MNHEY and CDR2 is SMNVEV (reference sequence). CDR3 length equals 16 residues. CDR3 amino acids: CASSYGQGAYNSPLHF. In nucleotides, the CDR3 is TGTGCCAGCAGTTACGGACAGGGAGCCTATAATTCACCCCTCCACTTT.